Shown below are 12 T cell receptor beta chains from a single sample sequenced in a study of control samples from healthy donors and cancer patients. The method was immunoSEQ multiplex PCR; TCRdb's version includes in-frame clones alone and lacks a portion of them. The sample includes about 220,000 clones, just under 95% of them seen just once. The sample was blood. The receptors originated from a man aged 45-65 years in good health.

The chain recombines TRBV30 with TRBJ1-1, with D unresolved. The CDR3 sequence is 13 residues long. Trimming cost V 0 bases and J 1 base, with 6 bases left between them. The germline V gene encodes CDR1 GTSNPN and CDR2 SVGIG (reference sequence). The CDR3, as DNA: TGTGCCTGGAGTGTACAAGAGAACACTGAAGCTTTCTTT. The encoded protein is CAWSVQENTEAFF.

The CDR3 DNA is TGTGCCAGCCAAAGGCAGGACAATCAGCCCCAGCATTTT. It translates to CASQRQDNQPQHF. The rearrangement links TRBV6-5 to TRBJ1-5, with D unresolved. The V and J ends lost 8 bases and 3 bases respectively, with 11 bases between them. CDR3 size: 13 residues. From germline, CDR1 is MNHEY and CDR2 SVGAGI.

The gene calls are TRBV28 and TRBJ1-2; D possibly corresponds to TRBD1 (5 bases). The V end lost 6 bases, the J end lost 4 bases, and 9 bases lay between the germline ends. This CDR3 spans 12 amino acids. Germline lookup yields CDR1 MDHEN and CDR2 SYDVKM. In nucleotides, the CDR3 is TGTGCCAGCAGACCTGGGGGCTATGGCTACACCTTC. It encodes CASRPGGYGYTF.

This chain connects TRBV5-1 to TRBJ1-5; D gene ambiguous. Trimming pared 0 bases from V and 4 bases from J, leaving 5 bases between. The CDR3 contains 13 residues. Germline CDR1 is SGHRS and CDR2 is YFSETQ. The CDR3 DNA sequence: TGCGCCAGCAGCTTGGGACTTAATCAGCCCCAGCATTTT. This gives the protein CASSLGLNQPQHF.

This sequence joins TRBV30 and TRBJ2-7; 11 bases are shared with TRBD1. The germline gives CDR1 GTSNPN, CDR2 SVGIG (reference sequence). V gave up 1 base and J gave up 2 bases; unmatched junction bases: 1. The CDR3 extends over 14 amino acids. The CDR3 sequence is CAWSGDRGAYEQYF. The CDR3 coding sequence is TGTGCCTGGAGTGGGGACAGGGGGGCCTACGAGCAGTACTTC.

This sequence joins TRBV28 and TRBJ2-6; unclear D gene. Germline CDR1 is MDHEN and CDR2 is SYDVKM. The length of the CDR3 is 17 residues. The ends were cut back, 8 bases at V and 1 base at J, with 18 bases in the middle. The CDR3 spells CASFSPVLTSGANVLTF. CDR3 nucleotide sequence: TGTGCCAGCTTCTCCCCGGTCCTAACATCTGGGGCCAACGTCCTGACTTTC.

CDR3 in DNA: TGTGCCAGCAGTAGTCGGACATTGGCCTCTGGAAACACCATATATTTT. This encodes CASSSRTLASGNTIYF. The chain couples TRBV3-1 (or the pseudogene TRBV3-2) to TRBJ1-3; possible D gene TRBD1, 5 bases. Deletions cut 6 bases from V and 0 bases from J, with 15 bases between. Looked up from germline, CDR1 is LGHDT and CDR2 is YNNKEL (reference sequence). CDR3 length equals 16 residues.

J is TRBJ1-6 and V is TRBV6-5; D unclear. This CDR3 spans 13 amino acids. Trimming shortened V by 2 bases and J by 6 bases, and 5 bases separated the two germline ends. Germline loops: CDR1 MNHEY, CDR2 SVGAGI. The CDR3 protein is CASSYEGNSPLHF. In DNA form, the CDR3 reads TGTGCCAGCAGTTACGAGGGTAATTCACCCCTCCACTTT.

The chain links TRBV28 to TRBJ1-2; D uncertain. V was pared by 3 bases and J by 4 bases, with 15 bases between. The CDR3 runs to 15 residues. CDR1 and CDR2 (germline): MDHEN, SYDVKM. Here the CDR3 reads CASSFSQRTLYGYTF. The CDR3 DNA reads TGTGCCAGCAGTTTTAGCCAGAGGACCCTCTATGGCTACACCTTC.

The J gene is TRBJ2-1, the V gene TRBV5-1; D is uncertain. The V end lost 0 bases, the J end lost 4 bases, and 11 bases lay between the germline ends. Per the germline V gene, CDR1 is SGHRS and CDR2 is YFSETQ. The CDR3 has 15 residues. CDR3 sequence (DNA): TGCGCCAGCAGCTTGGGGGCGTCGGGTTACAATGAGCAGTTCTTC. This translates into CASSLGASGYNEQFF.

The chain combines TRBV7-2 with TRBJ2-2; D unclear. The CDR3 totals 15 residues. Germline V CDR1 and CDR2: SGHTA, FQGNSA. V lost 5 bases, J lost 1 base, and 11 bases lay in between. This chain's CDR3 is CASSPFAQNTGELFF. The CDR3 nucleotides read TGTGCCAGCAGCCCGTTCGCCCAGAACACCGGGGAGCTGTTTTTT. The complete variable domain, with remaining parts taken from reference TRBV7-2 and TRBJ2-2, reads GAGVSQSPSNKVTEKGKDVELRCDPISGHTALYWYRQSLGQGLEFLIYFQGNSAPDKSGLPSDRFSAERTGGSVSTLTIQRTQQEDSAVYLCASSPFAQNTGELFFGEGSRLTVL.

This sequence joins TRBV5-4 and TRBJ2-6; D unclear. The CDR3 covers 15 residues. V lost 0 bases and J 0 bases, leaving 4 bases between the germline ends. Germline V lookup: CDR1 SGHNT, CDR2 YYREEE (reference sequence). The CDR3 region has the DNA TGTGCCAGCAGCTTGGGGTACTCTGGGGCCAACGTCCTGACTTTC. It encodes CASSLGYSGANVLTF.